This T cell receptor beta chain appears in the sequencing data of a study of blood T cell repertoires in COVID-19. Study-level background: Donors in the United States, Italy and Spain gave samples during acute or convalescent COVID-19.

Original processing methods: Reference gene primers were amplified, and this amplification served to estimate nucleated cell counts. Clones were read by immunoSEQ multiplex PCR, and TCRdb kept only the in-frame ones, dropping some. D and trimming were read from the DNA, whereas the V and J calls and clone size are those reported in that table. The repertoire holds 20,000 or so clones, with nearly 90% as singletons. J was trimmed by 2 bases and V by 0 bases; bases with no gene match: 1. Germline lookup yields CDR1 ENHRY and CDR2 SYGVKD. The CDR3 runs 15 residues. Specimen: peripheral blood. This receptor was identified in a human donor with active COVID-19. The donor label of this sample is uncertain. The gene calls are TRBV10-3 and TRBJ1-2, with TRBD1 matching 9 bases. CDR3 in DNA: TGTGCCATCAGTGAGTCGGGACAGGGAAACTATGGCTACACCTTC. This sequence encodes CAISESGQGNYGYTF.